This record looks at one T cell receptor beta chain sequence and its context. Its antigen specificity is not known. The record has no base qualities; no much larger clone is one base away. This sample was included in a study of T cells in localized non-small cell lung cancer (dated by TCRdb to the early 2020s). Context from the whole study: The study analyzed T cell repertoires of roughly 220 early-stage NSCLC patients, comparing tumors and uninvolved tumor-adjacent lungs. NSCLC patients had a mean age of around 61 years, and about 140 were male and more than 90 female. The cohort consisted of 236 treatment-naive NSCLC patients whose localized lung tumors had been resected. Paper-wide results and their limitations: Because multi-region sequencing of the tumors was not done, intratumor heterogeneity could not be ruled out. Higher blood T cell density associated with longer overall survival, while higher adjacent-lung clonality associated with shorter survival. Of the top 100 tumor clones, a median of 57 were detected in paired uninvolved adjacent lung; approximately 28 were also among that lung's top 100. Because of the exploratory design, TCR variables were selected using unadjusted p-values without false-discovery rate correction. The highest T cell clonality was observed in uninvolved tumor-adjacent lung, where clonality exceeded that of tumor, suggesting that antigenic responses were more focused in uninvolved tumor-adjacent lung.

At diagnosis, tumor, uninvolved tumor-adjacent lung and peripheral blood were collected and then preserved as a mix of FFPE and fresh-frozen material. For TCR repertoire profiling, blood samples were analyzed as peripheral blood mononuclear cells. TCR beta CDR3 regions were sequenced from DNA using the immunoSEQ Assay. As for the original processing: T cell density was computed as TCR beta template counts normalized to usable DNA estimated by amplifying housekeeping genes. The preseqR package was used to estimate richness by extrapolating to 400,000 templates for PBMC samples and to 120,000 templates for tissue samples. Clonality was taken to be one minus Pielou's evenness. To identify tissue-enriched TCRs, differential abundance testing was run on productive amino-acid clonotypes with a minimum total count of 5 and an alpha of 0.1. Repertoire overlap between compartments was quantified with the Jaccard Index and Morisita Overlap Index. GLIPH grouped TCR beta CDR3s together with public tetramer-defined viral CDR3s, and a viral motif had to include at least three viral sequences and show V-gene enrichment. This is the immuneACCESS table as TCRdb keeps it, with only in-frame sequences that have V and J called. A part of the clones is gone; compared with another copy, unresolved V genes explain less than half, and the rest is unexplained. V and J calls and clone size are as listed in that table; D and trimming were resolved from the DNA. The sample has about 26,000 clones on record, 82% of them singletons. 3.5% to 5% of the sample belongs to the ten largest clones.

Sequences ENHRY (CDR1) and SYGVKD (CDR2) are obtained from the germline V gene. The CDR3 runs 14 residues from the cysteine to the phenylalanine. The sequence is cut down to CDR3 DNA, 42 bases in frame from base 1. Compared with germline, V lacks 6 bases and J lacks 6 bases; bases without a gene match: 3. The clonotype originates from a woman between 35 and 75 years old with stage I lung adenocarcinoma. Recombination joined TRBV10-3 with TRBJ1-4; 11 of the junction bases match TRBD1. The sample was peripheral blood, taken before any cancer treatment. The CDR3 protein: CAIRGGQGDEKLFF. The DNA sequence is as follows: TGTGCCATCAGGGGGGGACAGGGGGATGAAAAACTGTTTTTT.